The subject of this entry is one T cell receptor (beta chain). Its antigen is unidentified. The sample comes from a study of cytomegalovirus exposure and HLA in healthy donors. Findings and caveats of the study: A later analysis, which compared TCR beta chains of equal frequency, found the HLA-associated ones more clonally expanded.

A multiplex PCR was run with 60 Vbeta primers and 13 Jbeta primers. In the original workflow: In a later analysis, approximately 80 million unique TCR beta chains included roughly 11 million shared by two or more donors. Clones were read by immunoSEQ multiplex PCR, and TCRdb kept only the in-frame ones, dropping some. V and J calls and clone size are copied from that table; D and trimming were computed from the DNA. In the table there are around 99,000 clones, around 82% of which are singletons. This sequence originates from a man aged 40-49 years in good health and CMV-seronegative. Sequences were obtained from PBMCs.

CDR3 protein: CASSLAIGLSYEQYF. CDR3 in DNA: TGTGCCAGCAGCTTGGCCATTGGACTTTCCTACGAGCAGTACTTC. V is TRBV5-6 and J is TRBJ2-7; TRBD2 is a possible D gene (5 bases). Trimming pared 0 bases from V and 1 base from J, leaving 11 bases between. The germline CDR1 and CDR2 sequences are SGHDT and YYEEEE. The CDR3 is 15 residues long.